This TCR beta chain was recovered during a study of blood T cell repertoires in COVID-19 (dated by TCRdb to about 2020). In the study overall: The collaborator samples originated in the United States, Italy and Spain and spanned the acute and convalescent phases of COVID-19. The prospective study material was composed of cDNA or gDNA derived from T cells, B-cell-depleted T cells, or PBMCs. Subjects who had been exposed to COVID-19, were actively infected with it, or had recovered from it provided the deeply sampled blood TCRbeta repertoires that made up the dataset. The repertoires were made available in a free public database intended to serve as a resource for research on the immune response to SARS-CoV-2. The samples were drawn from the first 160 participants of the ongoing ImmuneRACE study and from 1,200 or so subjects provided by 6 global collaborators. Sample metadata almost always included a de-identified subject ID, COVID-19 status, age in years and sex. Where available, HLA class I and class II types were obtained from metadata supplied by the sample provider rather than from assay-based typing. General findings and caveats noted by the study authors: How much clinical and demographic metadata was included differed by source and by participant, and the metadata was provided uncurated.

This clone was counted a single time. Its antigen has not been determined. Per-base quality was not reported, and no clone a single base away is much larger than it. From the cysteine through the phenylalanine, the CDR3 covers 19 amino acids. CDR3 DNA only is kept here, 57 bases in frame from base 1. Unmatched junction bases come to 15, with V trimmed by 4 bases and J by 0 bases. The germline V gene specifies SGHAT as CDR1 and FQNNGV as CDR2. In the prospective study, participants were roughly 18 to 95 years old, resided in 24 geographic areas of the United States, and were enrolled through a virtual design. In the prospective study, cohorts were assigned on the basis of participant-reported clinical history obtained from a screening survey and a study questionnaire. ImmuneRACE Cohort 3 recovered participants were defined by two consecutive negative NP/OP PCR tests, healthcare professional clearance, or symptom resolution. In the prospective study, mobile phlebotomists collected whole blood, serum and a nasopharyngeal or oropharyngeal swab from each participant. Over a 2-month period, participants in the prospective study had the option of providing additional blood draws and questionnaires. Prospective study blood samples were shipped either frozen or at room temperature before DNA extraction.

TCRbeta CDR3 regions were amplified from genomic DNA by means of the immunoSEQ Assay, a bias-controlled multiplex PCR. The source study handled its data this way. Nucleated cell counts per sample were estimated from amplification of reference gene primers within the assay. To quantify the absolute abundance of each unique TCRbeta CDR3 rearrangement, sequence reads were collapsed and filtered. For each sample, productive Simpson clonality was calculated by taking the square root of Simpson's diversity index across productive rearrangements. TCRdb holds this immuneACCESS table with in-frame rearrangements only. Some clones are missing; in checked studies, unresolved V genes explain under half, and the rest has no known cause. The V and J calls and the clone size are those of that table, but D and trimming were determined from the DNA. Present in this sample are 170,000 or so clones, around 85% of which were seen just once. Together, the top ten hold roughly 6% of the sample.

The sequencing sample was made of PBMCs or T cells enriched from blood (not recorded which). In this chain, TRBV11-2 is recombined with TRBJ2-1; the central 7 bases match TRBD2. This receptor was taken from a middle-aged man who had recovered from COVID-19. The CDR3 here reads CASSSPHGGRESSYNEQFF. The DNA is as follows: TGTGCCAGCAGCTCCCCACACGGTGGGAGGGAGAGCTCCTACAATGAGCAGTTCTTC.